The 22 T cell receptor beta chains listed next were all sequenced from one sample in a study of T cell responses to AZD1222 COVID-19 vaccine. Sequencing used immunoSEQ multiplex PCR; TCRdb keeps in-frame clones, though not all of them. In the table there are some 120,000 clones, less than 95% of which are singletons. The sample here was peripheral blood, taken on day 0 of MenACWY control vaccination. The receptors were gathered from an adult in good health.

This rearrangement joins TRBV3-1 (or the pseudogene TRBV3-2) to TRBJ1-2; D unclear. The CDR3 is made up of 15 amino acids. The germline CDR1 and CDR2 sequences are LGHDT and YNNKEL (reference sequence). Trimming stripped 0 bases from V and 6 bases from J, with 14 bases between. CDR3 DNA sequence: TGTGCCAGCAGCCAAGAGGCCGCAAAAGGGCATGGCTACACCTTC. Protein: CASSQEAAKGHGYTF.

V is TRBV6-5 and J is TRBJ1-1; TRBD1 is a possible D gene (6 bases). This CDR3 has 15 amino acids. V shed 1 base and J shed 1 base, with 10 bases lying between them. Looked up from germline, CDR1 is MNHEY and CDR2 is SVGAGI. The CDR3 nucleotides read TGTGCCAGCAGTTACTTCAGGGGCGCGAACACTGAAGCTTTCTTT. Protein product: CASSYFRGANTEAFF.

The gene calls are TRBV28 and TRBJ1-6; D uncertain. The V gene lost 5 bases and the J gene lost 3 bases, with 14 bases spanning the gap. This CDR3 contains 16 residues. From germline, CDR1 is MDHEN and CDR2 SYDVKM. The CDR3 is CASSLMGPDYNSPLHF. CDR3 in DNA: TGTGCCAGCAGTCTAATGGGCCCGGACTATAATTCACCCCTCCACTTT.

This rearrangement joins TRBV6-2 or TRBV6-3 to TRBJ1-6; D is uncertain. The CDR3 is 15 amino acids. CDR1 and CDR2 (germline): MNHEY, SVGEGT. The V end lost 0 bases, the J end lost 5 bases, and 8 bases lay between the germline ends. The CDR3 protein is CASSYSGRDNSPLHF. The CDR3 coding sequence is TGTGCCAGCAGTTACTCGGGCCGTGATAATTCACCCCTCCACTTT.

The chain has TRBV10-3 and TRBJ2-7; D unresolved. The germline CDR1 and CDR2 sequences are ENHRY and SYGVKD. Deletions cut 5 bases from V and 1 base from J, with 12 bases between. The CDR3 has 14 amino acids. The CDR3 sequence is CAISHPAESYEQYF. In DNA, the CDR3 is TGTGCCATCAGTCACCCCGCCGAGTCCTACGAGCAGTACTTC.

Here the CDR3 DNA reads TGTGCAGCGGGATCTCCCGTTACGAACACTGAAGCTTTCTTT. Its protein is CAAGSPVTNTEAFF. This sequence joins TRBV7-2 and TRBJ1-1; no reliable D call. The length of the CDR3 is 14 residues. The germline gives CDR1 SGHTA, CDR2 FQGNSA.

The chain combines TRBV5-6 with TRBJ1-4; tentatively, D is TRBD1 (6 bases). The CDR3 sequence is 15 residues long. V was pared by 2 bases and J by 0 bases, with 8 bases between. CDR1 and CDR2 from the germline V gene are SGHDT and YYEEEE. CDR3 region: CASSLGGTTNEKLFF. The CDR3 coding sequence is TGTGCCAGCAGCTTAGGGGGAACAACTAATGAAAAACTGTTTTTT.

The chain combines TRBV19 with TRBJ1-5; a weak D match, TRBD1 (5 bases). V shed 5 bases and J shed 0 bases, with 14 bases lying between them. From germline, CDR1 is LNHDA and CDR2 SQIVND (reference sequence). This CDR3 has 16 amino acids. The CDR3 spells CASSPRDGYSNQPQHF. In DNA form, the CDR3 reads TGTGCCAGTAGTCCTCGGGACGGTTATAGCAATCAGCCCCAGCATTTT.

The chain has TRBV12-1 and TRBJ2-7; the D call in the table, TRBD1, was not verified against the DNA. TRBV12-1 is annotated as a pseudogene. The CDR3 has 15 amino acids. The CDR3 DNA follows: TGTGCCAGCAGCTTTGTACAGGGGGCGGCTAACGAGCAGTACGTC. This gives the protein CASSFVQGAANEQYV.

The J gene is TRBJ1-1, the V gene TRBV19; 9 bases map to TRBD1. CDR1 LNHDA and CDR2 SQIVND come from the germline V gene (reference sequence). The CDR3 has 14 residues. Germline trimming cut 6 bases from V and 0 bases from J; bases unmatched to any gene: 2. CDR3 in DNA: TGTGCCAGTAGGGGACAGGGAGTGAACACTGAAGCTTTCTTT. Translated, it gives CASRGQGVNTEAFF.

V is TRBV3-1 (or the pseudogene TRBV3-2) and J is TRBJ2-1; D gene uncertain. The CDR3 totals 15 residues. CDR1 and CDR2 from the germline V gene are LGHDT and YNNKEL (reference sequence). Trimming removed 0 bases from V and 2 bases from J, with 8 bases in between. The CDR3 reads CASSQDEVTYNEQFF. CDR3 DNA: TGTGCCAGCAGCCAAGATGAAGTCACCTACAATGAGCAGTTCTTC.

J is TRBJ2-6 and V is TRBV5-4; D gene ambiguous. Germline values: CDR1 SGHNT, CDR2 YYREEE (reference sequence). This CDR3 contains 15 residues. Trimming removed 4 bases from V and 0 bases from J, with 8 bases in between. The CDR3 loop is CASSLGNSGANVLTF. CDR3 DNA: TGTGCCAGCAGCCTTGGGAACTCTGGGGCCAACGTCCTGACTTTC.

The chain joins TRBV12-3 or TRBV12-4 to TRBJ1-5; D possibly corresponds to TRBD1 (5 bases). CDR3 length: 13 amino acids. V was shortened by 2 bases and J by 6 bases, with 8 bases between the two germline ends. The CDR3 sequence is CASSLRGIQPQHF. The CDR3 bases are TGTGCCAGCAGTTTAAGGGGAATTCAGCCCCAGCATTTT.

The chain joins TRBV4-2 to TRBJ2-5; the D call may be TRBD1 or TRBD2 (5 bases each). The CDR3 extends over 15 amino acids. Germline CDR1 and CDR2: LGHNA and YNFKEQ. The V end was cut by 2 bases, the J end by 4 bases, with 14 bases between. Here the CDR3 reads CASSQNEGRIETQYF. CDR3 nucleotide sequence: TGTGCCAGCAGCCAAAACGAGGGACGGATAGAGACCCAGTACTTC.

The J gene is TRBJ2-5, the V gene TRBV6-5; 9 bases fit TRBD1. The CDR3 runs 15 residues. V lost 7 bases, J lost 3 bases, and 9 bases stayed unmatched. Per germline, CDR1 MNHEY and CDR2 SVGAGI. The CDR3 loop reads CASTSGQGGKETQYF. The CDR3 bases are TGTGCCAGCACCTCGGGACAGGGAGGAAAAGAGACCCAGTACTTC.

The rearrangement uses TRBV7-2 and TRBJ1-2; a possible D gene is TRBD1 (5 bases). CDR1 SGHTA and CDR2 FQGNSA come from the germline V gene. The CDR3 length is 15 residues. Trimming shortened V by 5 bases and J by 4 bases, and 17 bases separated the two germline ends. The CDR3 DNA is TGTGCCAGCAGCCGCTCTCCTTCGGGGGGCTATGGCTACACCTTC. It is translated as CASSRSPSGGYGYTF.

The chain carries TRBV5-5 and TRBJ1-1, with D hard to call. The V end lost 0 bases, the J end lost 0 bases, and 6 bases lay between the germline ends. The CDR3 spans 14 residues. CDR1 is SGHKS and CDR2 is YYEKEE in the germline V gene (reference sequence). CDR3 sequence reads: CASSLASMNTEAFF. The CDR3 coding sequence is TGTGCCAGCAGCTTGGCCAGCATGAACACTGAAGCTTTCTTT.

V gene TRBV5-6 combines with J gene TRBJ1-3; D is undetermined. This CDR3 is 14 amino acids long. Trimming removed 1 base from V and 4 bases from J, with 9 bases in between. Per the germline V gene, CDR1 is SGHDT and CDR2 is YYEEEE. The CDR3 is CASSLWAPGNTIYF. CDR3 nucleotides: TGTGCCAGCAGCTTGTGGGCCCCCGGAAACACCATATATTTT.

V usage is TRBV13 and J usage is TRBJ2-3; D is tentatively TRBD1 or TRBD2 (5 bases each). The V end lost 0 bases, the J end lost 3 bases, and 13 bases lay between the germline ends. Per the germline V gene, CDR1 is PRHDT and CDR2 is FYEKMQ (reference sequence). CDR3 size: 16 residues. The DNA of the CDR3 is TGTGCCAGCAGCTTAGGGTCATGGGGCGGGACAGATACGCAGTATTTT. Its protein product is CASSLGSWGGTDTQYF.

The rearrangement joins TRBV24-1 to TRBJ2-1; 7 bases are shared with TRBD2. Per germline, CDR1 KGHDR and CDR2 SFDVKD. The CDR3 covers 17 residues. The V and J ends lost 3 bases and 0 bases, in that order; junction bases with no gene match: 7. The CDR3 loop is CATSDRRETLSYNEQFF. The CDR3, as DNA: TGTGCCACCAGTGATCGGCGGGAGACCCTCTCCTACAATGAGCAGTTCTTC.

The rearrangement uses TRBV5-5 and TRBJ1-1, with 7 positions matching TRBD1. This CDR3 contains 15 residues. Germline assignment: CDR1 SGHKS and CDR2 YYEKEE (reference sequence). V lost 2 bases and J lost 7; bases outside the gene matches: 11. The CDR3: CASSFLDRNTNEAFF. The DNA for the CDR3 is TGTGCCAGCAGCTTCTTGGACAGGAATACCAATGAAGCTTTCTTT. The variable domain in full, with the rest retrieved from reference TRBV5-5 and TRBJ1-1, is DAGVTQSPTHLIKTRGQQVTLRCSPISGHKSVSWYQQVLGQGPQFIFQYYEKEERGRGNFPDRFSARQFPNYSSELNVNALLLGDSALYLCASSFLDRNTNEAFFGQGTRLTVV.

The rearrangement links TRBV7-8 to TRBJ2-7, with D perhaps TRBD2 (6 bases). V lost 3 bases to trimming and J lost 6 bases, with 12 bases between them. Germline values: CDR1 SGHVS, CDR2 FQNEAQ. The CDR3 is made up of 13 amino acids. The CDR3 sequence: CASSFHGRGEQYF. The CDR3 coding sequence is TGTGCCAGCAGCTTCCACGGGAGAGGCGAGCAGTACTTC.